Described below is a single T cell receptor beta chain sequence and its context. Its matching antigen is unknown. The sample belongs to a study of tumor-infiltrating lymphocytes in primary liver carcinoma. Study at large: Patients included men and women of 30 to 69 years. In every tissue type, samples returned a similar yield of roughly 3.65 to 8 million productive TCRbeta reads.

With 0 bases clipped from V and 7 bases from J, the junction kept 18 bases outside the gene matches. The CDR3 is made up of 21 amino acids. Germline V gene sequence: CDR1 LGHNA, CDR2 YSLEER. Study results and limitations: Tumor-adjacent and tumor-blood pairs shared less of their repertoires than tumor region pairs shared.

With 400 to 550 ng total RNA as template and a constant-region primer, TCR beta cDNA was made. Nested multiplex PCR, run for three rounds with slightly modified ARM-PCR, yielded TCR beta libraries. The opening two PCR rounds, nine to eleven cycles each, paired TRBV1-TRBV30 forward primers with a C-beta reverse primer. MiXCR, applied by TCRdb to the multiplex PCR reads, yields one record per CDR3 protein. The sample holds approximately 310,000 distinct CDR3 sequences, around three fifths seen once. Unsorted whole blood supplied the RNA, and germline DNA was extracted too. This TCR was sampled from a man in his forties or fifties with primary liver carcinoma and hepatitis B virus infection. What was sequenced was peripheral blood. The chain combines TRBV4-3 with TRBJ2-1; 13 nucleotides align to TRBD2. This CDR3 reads CASSQDFRGKGTSGINNEQFF. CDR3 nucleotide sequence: TGCGCCAGCAGCCAAGATTTTCGCGGGAAAGGGACTAGCGGGATCAATAATGAGCAGTTCTTC.